The sequence of this TCR beta chain was determined in a study of metastatic and nonmetastatic thyroid tumors (dated by TCRdb to 2018 to 2020). Background on the whole study: For patients with malignant and with benign thyroid disease, the researchers compared repertoires between peripheral blood samples and tumor or nodule tissue samples.

Of note for this clone: Its antigen has not been determined. Qualities for individual bases were not recorded, and no much larger clone is one base off.

The CDR3 runs 17 residues from the cysteine to the phenylalanine. CDR3 DNA only is kept here, 51 bases in frame from base 1. After removal of 0 bases from V and 4 bases from J, the junction retains 5 bases not matched to a gene. The germline V gene encodes CDR1 SGDLS and CDR2 YYNGEE. Paper-wide results and their limitations: TCR beta diversity was reported as significantly higher in malignant tumors than in benign nodules, in both blood and tumor samples.

Libraries were prepared through PCR. Sequencing was carried out with an Illumina HiSeq 4000. High-throughput sequencing was used to profile the TCR beta-chain CDR3 region of every patient. In the authors' own workflow: A classifier to discriminate distant-metastatic papillary thyroid cancer patients was built from CDR3 differences across clinicopathological groups. The Shannon index was used to assess repertoire diversity, and the Morisita-Horn index was used to assess tumor-blood repertoire similarity. The public reads were reanalyzed by TCRdb: fastp trimming at Q25, MiXCR alignment, in-frame beta chains only. TCRdb's processing, not the study's, gives the V and J calls here. This sample holds under 60,000 clones; approximately 20% were observed only once. Over 3% of the sample is in the top ten clones. None of the patients had been given any treatment before thyroid surgery. Patient clinical samples collected from about 2011 to 2018 were retrospectively analysed using T-cell receptor beta sequencing.

The source of this sequence is a male donor with papillary thyroid cancer or a benign thyroid nodule (not recorded which). Some clones in this sample may be carry-over from other donors' samples. The chain uses TRBV9 and TRBJ1-4; 11 central nucleotides agree with TRBD1. Material for sequencing was blood. CDR3 loop: CASSVGTGGAFNEKLFF. The DNA sequence is TGTGCCAGCAGCGTAGGGACAGGGGGCGCCTTTAATGAAAAACTGTTTTTT.